Below, 5 T cell receptor beta chains from the same sample are listed, as sequenced in a study of blood T cell repertoires in COVID-19. Generated by immunoSEQ multiplex PCR, the TCRdb table keeps only in-frame clones and is missing some. The sample has 70,000 to 95,000 clones, around four fifths seen once. The sample was peripheral blood. The source of these receptors is a human donor in a cohort sampled during active COVID-19.

V and J are TRBV7-9 and TRBJ1-1; 7 bases line up with TRBD1. V dropped 3 bases and J dropped 4; count of bases not matched to a gene: 5. The CDR3 contains 14 residues. Germline V lookup: CDR1 SEHNR, CDR2 FQNEAQ (reference sequence). This CDR3 is CASSFTGAGTEAFF. As DNA, the CDR3 is TGTGCCAGCAGCTTTACAGGGGCAGGCACTGAAGCTTTCTTT.

This chain links TRBV6-5 with TRBJ2-2; 10 bases match TRBD1. The CDR3 runs to 15 residues. CDR1 and CDR2 from the germline V gene are MNHEY and SVGAGI. V shed 5 bases and J 7 bases; nucleotides not matched to a gene: 7. In DNA form, the CDR3 reads TGTGCCAGCAGTCTGACAGGGGGCGCCGGCGGGGAGCTGTTTTTT. The encoded protein is CASSLTGGAGGELFF.

This clone has ten or more counts. The CDR3 protein is CASAGQISTYGYTF. The CDR3 coding sequence is TGTGCCAGCGCCGGACAGATCAGTACCTATGGCTACACCTTC. This sequence joins TRBV2 and TRBJ1-2, with D tentatively TRBD1 (6 bases). Germline-derived CDR1 and CDR2 are SNHLY and FYNNEI. Trimming shortened V by 8 bases and J by 4 bases, and 17 bases separated the two germline ends. CDR3 length equals 14 residues.

This chain joins TRBV6-2 or TRBV6-3 and TRBJ2-7, with TRBD2 matching 8 bases. CDR3 size: 14 residues. Germline assignment: CDR1 MNHEY and CDR2 SVGEGT. V dropped 6 bases and J dropped 3; count of bases not matched to a gene: 7. The CDR3 loop reads CASSRAGALYEQYF. CDR3 DNA sequence: TGTGCCAGCAGCCGAGCGGGGGCCCTCTACGAGCAGTACTTC.

V gene TRBV5-6 combines with J gene TRBJ2-4, with TRBD1 matching 7 bases. This CDR3 has 13 amino acids. CDR1 and CDR2 (germline): SGHDT, YYEEEE. V was clipped by 0 bases and J by 7 bases; unmatched bases: 1. The CDR3 spells CASSLEGANIQYF. CDR3 in DNA: TGTGCCAGCAGCTTGGAGGGGGCTAACATTCAGTACTTC.